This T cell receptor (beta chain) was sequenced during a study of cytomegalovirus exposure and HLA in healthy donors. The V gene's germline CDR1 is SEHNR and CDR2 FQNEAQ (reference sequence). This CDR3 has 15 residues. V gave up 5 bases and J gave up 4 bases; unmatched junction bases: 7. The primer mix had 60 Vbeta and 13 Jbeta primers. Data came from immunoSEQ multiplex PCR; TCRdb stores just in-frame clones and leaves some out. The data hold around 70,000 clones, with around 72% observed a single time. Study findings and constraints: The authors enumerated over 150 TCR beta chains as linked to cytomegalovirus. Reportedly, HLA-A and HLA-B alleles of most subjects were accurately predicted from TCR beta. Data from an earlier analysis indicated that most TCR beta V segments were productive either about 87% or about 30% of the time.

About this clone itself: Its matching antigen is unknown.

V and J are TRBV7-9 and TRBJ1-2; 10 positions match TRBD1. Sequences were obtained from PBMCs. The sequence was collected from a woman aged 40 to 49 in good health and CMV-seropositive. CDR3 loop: CASSTRQGAIYGYTF. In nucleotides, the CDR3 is TGTGCCAGCAGCACCCGACAGGGGGCGATCTATGGCTACACCTTC.